One sample yielded the 30 T cell receptor beta chains listed below, sequenced in a study of metastatic and nonmetastatic thyroid tumors. TCRdb re-called the PCR reads with MiXCR. The sample contains about 13,000 clones, under 30% of which appear only once. Thyroid surgery was performed in patients who had received no treatment beforehand. Sample: tumor tissue. These receptors all stem from a female donor with papillary thyroid cancer or a benign thyroid nodule (not recorded which). Some clones in this sample may be carry-over from other donors' samples.

This clone was recorded at least ten times. The rearrangement links TRBV20-1 to TRBJ2-3; no clear D. Trimming cost V 6 bases and J 1 base, with 20 bases left between them. The CDR3 sequence is 16 residues long. Germline V lookup: CDR1 DFQATT, CDR2 SNEGSKA (reference sequence). The DNA for the CDR3 is TGCAGTGCACAGAGATACCGCGCCAGACGCACAGATACGCAGTATTTT. It encodes CSAQRYRARRTDTQYF.

This clone was seen a handful of times. The gene calls are TRBV19 and TRBJ2-3; D unresolved. Germline loops: CDR1 LNHDA, CDR2 SQIVND (reference sequence). This CDR3 spans 14 amino acids. With 0 bases removed from V and 2 bases from J, the gap between germline ends came to 6 bases. The DNA of the CDR3 is TGTGCCAGTAGTATAGATCCGGACACAGATACGCAGTATTTT. Protein product: CASSIDPDTDTQYF.

This clone came up many times. The rearrangement links TRBV5-4 to TRBJ1-5; weak D call: TRBD1 (5 bases). Germline V lookup: CDR1 SGHNT, CDR2 YYREEE (reference sequence). This CDR3 contains 14 residues. V was trimmed by 4 bases and J by 4 bases, leaving 12 bases between them. The CDR3 loop reads CASSRDRGNQPQHF. The CDR3 nucleotides read TGTGCCAGCAGCCGAGACCGGGGGAATCAGCCCCAGCATTTT.

This clone was picked up a small number of times. The V call is TRBV24-1, the J call TRBJ1-2, with unresolved D. Germline V CDR1 and CDR2: KGHDR, SFDVKD. The CDR3 consists of 13 residues. V was cut by 4 bases and J by 8 bases, with 13 bases left in between. CDR3 residues: CATSEYSGSGYTF. CDR3 nucleotides: TGTGCCACCAGTGAATACAGTGGTTCGGGCTACACCTTC.

This clone has just a few counts. This chain links TRBV10-3 with TRBJ2-7; no firm D call. CDR1 is ENHRY and CDR2 is SYGVKD in the germline V gene. This CDR3 contains 15 residues. V shed 4 bases and J shed 0 bases, with 13 bases lying between them. The CDR3 DNA reads as TGTGCCATCAGTGCGGCGAGTACGAGCTCCTACGAGCAGTACTTC. Amino acids: CAISAASTSSYEQYF.

This clone is labeled as medium-sized. The chain employs TRBV19 and TRBJ2-2, with a possible D match to TRBD1 (6 bases). The CDR3 consists of 14 residues. V was pared by 7 bases and J by 1 base, with 10 bases between. Looked up from germline, CDR1 is LNHDA and CDR2 is SQIVND (reference sequence). For the CDR3, the DNA is TGTGCCAGTAATGACAGGTTGAACACCGGGGAGCTGTTTTTT. This encodes CASNDRLNTGELFF.

Details on this clone: This could be a read error, since a much larger clone is one nucleotide away. The chain has TRBV11-2 and TRBJ2-3; no firm D call. Germline CDR1 is SGHAT and CDR2 is FQNNGV. Trimming left V 4 bases short and J 1 base short, with 15 bases between. CDR3 size: 16 residues. The CDR3: CASSSSSGQRTDTQYF. As DNA, the CDR3 is TGTGCCAGCAGCTCCTCAAGTGGCCAACGCACAGATACGCAGTATTTT.

By proportion, this clone is medium-sized. The genes are TRBV6-5 and TRBJ1-5, with D perhaps TRBD1 (6 bases). The V and J ends lost 3 bases and 6 bases respectively, with 12 bases between them. The CDR3 sequence is 14 residues long. CDR1 is MNHEY, CDR2 SVGAGI, per germline. The CDR3 loop reads CASSYGAGVQPQHF. The DNA of the CDR3 is TGTGCCAGCAGTTATGGCGCAGGGGTTCAGCCCCAGCATTTT.

The V gene is TRBV6-6, the J gene TRBJ2-1; TRBD1 or TRBD2 may be the D gene (5 bases each). CDR3 length equals 13 residues. V was trimmed by 0 bases and J by 13 bases, leaving 13 bases between them. The germline CDR1 and CDR2 sequences are MNHNY and SVGAGI (reference sequence). CDR3 nucleotides: TGTGCCAGCAGTTACTCGACGCCGGGGCAACAGTTCTTC. Translating gives CASSYSTPGQQFF.

By share, this clone counts as medium-sized. This chain links TRBV12-3 or TRBV12-4 with TRBJ2-7; 7 nucleotides line up with TRBD1. The CDR3 runs 14 residues. Trimming at V came to 2 bases and at J to 3 bases, leaving 4 bases not matched to a gene. The CDR3 nucleotides read TGTGCCAGCAGTTTAAGGGGACAGCTCTACGAGCAGTACTTC. Translation: CASSLRGQLYEQYF.

This rearrangement joins TRBV4-3 to TRBJ2-3, with D uncertain. This CDR3 comprises 16 residues. Germline loops: CDR1 LGHNA, CDR2 YSLEER. The ends were cut back, 2 bases at V and 1 base at J, with 13 bases in the middle. The DNA for the CDR3 is TGCGCCAGCAGCCAACAGATCTTGGATGGCACAGATACGCAGTATTTT. This codes for CASSQQILDGTDTQYF.

There are a few counts of this clone. The rearrangement links TRBV6-2 or TRBV6-3 to TRBJ1-1, with no clear D. Germline V gives CDR1 MNHEY, CDR2 SVGEGT. This CDR3 has 14 residues. V was trimmed by 7 bases and J by 11 bases, leaving 23 bases between them. The chain's CDR3 is CASKPLRYGEFAFF. CDR3 in DNA: TGTGCCAGCAAACCCCTCCGGTACGGGGAGTTTGCTTTCTTT.

The chain recombines TRBV7-2 with TRBJ2-7, with D perhaps assigned TRBD1 or TRBD2 (5 bases each). The germline CDR1 and CDR2 sequences are SGHTA and FQGNSA. The ends were cut back, 5 bases at V and 3 bases at J, with 17 bases in the middle. This CDR3 contains 15 residues. CDR3 region: CASSRRWGEGYEQYF. The CDR3 region has the DNA TGTGCCAGCAGCAGGCGTTGGGGCGAGGGCTACGAGCAGTACTTC. The full variable domain, in which reference TRBV7-2 and TRBJ2-7 provide the parts outside the CDR3, is GAGVSQSPSNKVTEKGKDVELRCDPISGHTALYWYRQSLGQGLEFLIYFQGNSAPDKSGLPSDRFSAERTGGSVSTLTIQRTQQEDSAVYLCASSRRWGEGYEQYFGPGTRLTVT.

Notes on this clone: Sequence at one end of the junction differs from germline and may be a read error. The same CDR3 arises from other DNA sequences in this sample as well. The rearrangement uses TRBV9 and TRBJ2-2; D not resolved. Germline V lookup: CDR1 SGDLS, CDR2 YYNGEE. CDR3 length: 13 residues. CDR3 loop: CASSVDLTGELFF. The DNA for the CDR3 is TGTGCCAGCAGCGTAGACCTCACCGGTGAGCTGTTTTTC. The whole variable domain, remainder taken from reference TRBV9 and TRBJ2-2, is DSGVTQTPKHLITATGQRVTLRCSPRSGDLSVYWYQQSLDQGLQFLIQYYNGEERAKGNILERFSAQQFPDLHSELNLSSLELGDSALYFCASSVDLTGELFFGEGSRLTVL.

This clone was observed many times. This rearrangement joins TRBV24-1 to TRBJ2-5; TRBD2 might be the D (5 bases). Trimming stripped 2 bases from V and 1 base from J, with 7 bases between. Germline V gene sequence: CDR1 KGHDR, CDR2 SFDVKD. This CDR3 spans 14 amino acids. In DNA, the CDR3 is TGTGCCACCAGTGATTCGGGGTTCCAAGAGACCCAGTACTTC. This codes for CATSDSGFQETQYF.

This clone was observed at least ten times. The chain has TRBV6-1 and TRBJ1-4; TRBD1 might be the D (5 bases). Trimming removed 6 bases from V and 6 bases from J, with 17 bases in between. This CDR3 has 15 amino acids. In germline, CDR1 is MNHNS, CDR2 SASEGT. CDR3 coding DNA: TGTGCCAGCAGCCCCCGGGCAGGGAACGATGAAAAACTGTTTTTT. Amino acid sequence: CASSPRAGNDEKLFF.

V and J are TRBV7-8 and TRBJ1-2; D ambiguous. V shed 1 base and J shed 2 bases, with 5 bases lying between them. Germline loops: CDR1 SGHVS, CDR2 FQNEAQ. There are 13 residues in the CDR3. CDR3 sequence reads: CASSLGWNYGYTF. The DNA for the CDR3 is TGTGCCAGCAGCTTAGGTTGGAACTATGGCTACACCTTC.

This clone was counted ten times or more. The chain is built from TRBV11-2 and TRBJ2-7; 7 bases agree with TRBD1. Germline V gives CDR1 SGHAT, CDR2 FQNNGV. The CDR3 sequence is 17 residues long. J was trimmed by 0 bases and V by 1 base; bases with no gene match: 9. The CDR3 here is CASSLGTWGTDSYEQYF. Here the CDR3 DNA reads TGTGCCAGCAGCTTAGGGACGTGGGGGACAGACTCCTACGAGCAGTACTTC.

This clone is termed medium-sized (0.01 to 0.1%). This sample also contains other DNA sequences that code for the same CDR3. The V gene is TRBV20-1, the J gene TRBJ2-5, with TRBD2 matching 9 bases. This CDR3 spans 14 amino acids. The germline V gene encodes CDR1 DFQATT and CDR2 SNEGSKA (reference sequence). The trim removed 2 bases at V and 1 base at J, leaving 2 bases unmatched. CDR3 sequence reads: CSARLAGIQETQYF. The CDR3 region has the DNA TGCAGTGCTAGACTAGCGGGGATCCAAGAGACCCAGTACTTC.

The chain employs TRBV20-1 and TRBJ2-5; 8 nucleotides line up with TRBD2. Per the germline V gene, CDR1 is DFQATT and CDR2 is SNEGSKA (reference sequence). The length of the CDR3 is 15 residues. Here the CDR3 reads CSPRPAERELETQYF. Written as DNA, the CDR3 is TGCAGCCCTAGGCCCGCTGAGCGGGAGCTGGAGACCCAGTACTTC.

V gene TRBV5-1 combines with J gene TRBJ1-1; D not certain. Trimming took 0 bases from V and 12 from J, leaving 12 bases between them. There are 12 residues in the CDR3. Germline V gives CDR1 SGHRS, CDR2 YFSETQ. The CDR3 coding sequence is TGCGCCAGCAGCTTGGATATGGCCGAATCTTTCTTT. It translates to CASSLDMAESFF. The whole variable domain, filled in from reference TRBV5-1 and TRBJ1-1, reads KAGVTQTPRYLIKTRGQQVTLSCSPISGHRSVSWYQQTPGQGLQFLFEYFSETQRNKGNFPGRFSGRQFSNSRSEMNVSTLELGDSALYLCASSLDMAESFFGQGTRLTVV.

In this sample, this clone is medium-sized. J is TRBJ1-4 and V is TRBV20-1; 8 bases map to TRBD1. The CDR3 length is 14 residues. Germline V lookup: CDR1 DFQATT, CDR2 SNEGSKA (reference sequence). The junction had 12 bases not matched to a gene; V was cut back by 5 bases and J by 10 bases. The CDR3 DNA reads TGCAGTGCTTACCGACAGGGGTCAAACCCAAAACTGTTTTTT. Translating gives CSAYRQGSNPKLFF.

This chain links TRBV20-1 with TRBJ2-5; 7 positions match TRBD2. The CDR3 is 14 residues long. V shed 3 bases and J 8 bases; nucleotides not matched to a gene: 12. Germline CDR1 is DFQATT and CDR2 is SNEGSKA (reference sequence). CDR3 amino acids: CSASLDAGDGTQYF. For the CDR3, the DNA is TGCAGTGCTAGCCTAGACGCGGGGGACGGAACCCAGTACTTC.

At least ten counts were recorded for this clone. The gene calls are TRBV9 and TRBJ2-7; D may be TRBD2 (6 bases). Germline CDR1 reads SGDLS; CDR2 reads YYNGEE. The V end was cut by 4 bases, the J end by 3 bases, with 17 bases between. This CDR3 has 15 residues. The CDR3 sequence: CASSPRGARDYEQYF. DNA for the CDR3: TGTGCCAGCAGCCCCCGGGGAGCGCGGGACTACGAGCAGTACTTC.

In this sample, this clone turned up many times. The rearrangement uses TRBV25-1 and TRBJ2-5; TRBD1 might be the D (6 bases). The CDR3 contains 15 residues. Germline V lookup: CDR1 MGHDK, CDR2 SYGVNS. V was cut by 0 bases and J by 3 bases, with 11 bases left in between. The chain's CDR3 is CASSEYRTVEETQYF. The CDR3 region has the DNA TGTGCCAGCAGTGAATATAGGACAGTTGAAGAGACCCAGTACTTC. The variable domain in full, completed from reference TRBV25-1 and TRBJ2-5, reads EADIYQTPRYLVIGTGKKITLECSQTMGHDKMYWYQQDPGMELHLIHYSYGVNSTEKGDLSSESTVSRIRTEHFPLTLESARPSHTSQYLCASSEYRTVEETQYFGPGTRLLVL.

The chain combines TRBV20-1 with TRBJ2-1; a weak D match, TRBD2 (6 bases). Germline CDR1 DFQATT, CDR2 SNEGSKA (reference sequence). This CDR3 is 15 amino acids long. Trimming took off 5 bases at V and 6 bases at J, with 20 bases between the two ends. Written as DNA, the CDR3 is TGCAGTGCTCGAAATTTGGCGGGGTTTAGCAATGAGCAGTTCTTC. Translation: CSARNLAGFSNEQFF.

Many counts were recorded for this clone. The chain couples TRBV25-1 to TRBJ1-2; 7 bases fit TRBD1. The V and J ends lost 5 bases and 2 bases, in that order; junction bases with no gene match: 2. Germline V lookup: CDR1 MGHDK, CDR2 SYGVNS. The CDR3 length is 13 residues. The CDR3 bases are TGTGCCAGCAGTTCACAGGGGAACTATGGCTACACCTTC. This gives the protein CASSSQGNYGYTF.

In its sample, this clone was seen many times. The chain is built from TRBV3-1 and TRBJ2-3; D not certain. This CDR3 has 15 amino acids. Germline-derived CDR1 and CDR2 are LGHDT and YNNKEL (reference sequence). V was trimmed by 3 bases and J by 0 bases, leaving 10 bases between them. CDR3 DNA: TGTGCCAGCAGCCACGCGGAACCTAGCACAGATACGCAGTATTTT. This codes for CASSHAEPSTDTQYF.

The chain uses TRBV6-1 and TRBJ1-2; D ambiguous. Germline CDR1 is MNHNS and CDR2 is SASEGT. The CDR3 has 14 residues. Between the trimmed V and J ends, which lost 5 bases and 7 bases, there was a span of 17 bases. The CDR3 DNA reads TGTGCCAGCAGTTCGATGGGAAGCGAGAGTGGCTACACCTTC. Amino acids: CASSSMGSESGYTF.

This clone was observed at least ten times. The rearrangement links TRBV13 to TRBJ1-1, with TRBD1 matching 8 bases. V gave up 1 base and J gave up 0 bases; unmatched junction bases: 4. The CDR3 totals 16 residues. Germline V gene data show CDR1 as PRHDT and CDR2 as FYEKMQ (reference sequence). The CDR3 bases are TGTGCCAGCAGCTTAGAGACAGGGGCCATGAACACTGAAGCTTTCTTT. Residues: CASSLETGAMNTEAFF.